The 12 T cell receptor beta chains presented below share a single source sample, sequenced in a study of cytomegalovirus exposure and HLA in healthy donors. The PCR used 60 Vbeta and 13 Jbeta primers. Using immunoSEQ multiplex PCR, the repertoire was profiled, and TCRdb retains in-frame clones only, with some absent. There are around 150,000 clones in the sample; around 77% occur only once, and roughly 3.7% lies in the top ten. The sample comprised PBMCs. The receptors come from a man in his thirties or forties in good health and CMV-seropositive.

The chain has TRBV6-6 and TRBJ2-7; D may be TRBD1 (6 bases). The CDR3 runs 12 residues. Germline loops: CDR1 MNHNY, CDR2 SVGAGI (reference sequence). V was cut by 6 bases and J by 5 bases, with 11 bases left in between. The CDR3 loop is CASSTQGNEQYF. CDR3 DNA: TGTGCCAGCAGCACCCAGGGGAACGAGCAGTACTTC.

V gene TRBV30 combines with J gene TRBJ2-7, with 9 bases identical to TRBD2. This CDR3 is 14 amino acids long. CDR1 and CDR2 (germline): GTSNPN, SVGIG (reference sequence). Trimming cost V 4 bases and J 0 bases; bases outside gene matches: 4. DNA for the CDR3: TGTGCCTGGATGCGGGGGGGGTCCTCCTACGAGCAGTACTTC. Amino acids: CAWMRGGSSYEQYF.

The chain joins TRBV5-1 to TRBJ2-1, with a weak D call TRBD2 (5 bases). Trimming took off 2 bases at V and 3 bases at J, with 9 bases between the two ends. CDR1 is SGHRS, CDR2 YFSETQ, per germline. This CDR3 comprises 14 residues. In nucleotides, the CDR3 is TGCGCCAGCAGCTTCGGGGTGGACTACAATGAGCAGTTCTTC. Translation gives CASSFGVDYNEQFF.

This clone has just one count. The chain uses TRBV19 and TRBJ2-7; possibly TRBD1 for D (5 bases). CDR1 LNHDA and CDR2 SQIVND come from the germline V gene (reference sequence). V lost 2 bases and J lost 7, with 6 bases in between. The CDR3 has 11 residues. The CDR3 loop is CASSIRTEQYF. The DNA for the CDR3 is TGTGCCAGTAGTATACGGACAGAGCAGTACTTC.

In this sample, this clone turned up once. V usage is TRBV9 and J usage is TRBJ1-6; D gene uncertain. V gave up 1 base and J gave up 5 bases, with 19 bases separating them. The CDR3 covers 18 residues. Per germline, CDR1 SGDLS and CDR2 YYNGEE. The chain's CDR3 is CASSVSPRTPNDNSPLHF. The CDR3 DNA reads TGTGCCAGCAGCGTAAGTCCCCGAACCCCTAATGATAATTCACCCCTCCACTTT.

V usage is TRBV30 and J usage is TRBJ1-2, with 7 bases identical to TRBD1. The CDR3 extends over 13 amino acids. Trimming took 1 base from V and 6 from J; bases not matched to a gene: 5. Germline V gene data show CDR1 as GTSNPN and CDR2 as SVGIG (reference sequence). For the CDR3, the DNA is TGTGCCTGGAGTGGGGACAGAGGGGATGGCTACACCTTC. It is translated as CAWSGDRGDGYTF.

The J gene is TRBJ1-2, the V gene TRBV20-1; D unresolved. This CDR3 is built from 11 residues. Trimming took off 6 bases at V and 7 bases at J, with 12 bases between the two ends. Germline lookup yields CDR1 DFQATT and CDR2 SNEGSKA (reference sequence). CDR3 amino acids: CSAQPESGYTF. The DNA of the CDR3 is TGCAGTGCCCAGCCGGAGTCTGGCTACACCTTC.

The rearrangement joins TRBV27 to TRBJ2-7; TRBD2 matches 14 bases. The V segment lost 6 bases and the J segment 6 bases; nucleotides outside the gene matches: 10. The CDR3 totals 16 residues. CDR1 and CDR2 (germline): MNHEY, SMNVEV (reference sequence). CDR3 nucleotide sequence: TGTGCCAGCAGCCCAGGACTAGCGGGGGGTATTGGCGAGCAGTACTTC. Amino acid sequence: CASSPGLAGGIGEQYF.

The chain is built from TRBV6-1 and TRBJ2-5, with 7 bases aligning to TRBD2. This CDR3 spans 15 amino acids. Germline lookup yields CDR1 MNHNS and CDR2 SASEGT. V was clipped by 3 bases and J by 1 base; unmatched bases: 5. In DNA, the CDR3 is TGTGCCAGCAGTGACTTAGGGACTACCCAAGAGACCCAGTACTTC. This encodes CASSDLGTTQETQYF.

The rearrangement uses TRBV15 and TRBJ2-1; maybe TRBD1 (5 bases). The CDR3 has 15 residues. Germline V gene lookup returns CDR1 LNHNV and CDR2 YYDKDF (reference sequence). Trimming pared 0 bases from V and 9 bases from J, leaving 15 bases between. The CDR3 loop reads CATSRDGVRVGEQFF. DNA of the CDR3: TGTGCCACCAGCAGAGATGGGGTCAGGGTGGGTGAGCAGTTCTTC.

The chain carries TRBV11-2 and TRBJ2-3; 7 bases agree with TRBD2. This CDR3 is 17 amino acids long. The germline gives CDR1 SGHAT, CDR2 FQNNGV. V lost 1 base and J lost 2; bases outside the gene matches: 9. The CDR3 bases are TGTGCCAGCAGCTTAGTTTCGGGGAGGGGAACCACAGATACGCAGTATTTT. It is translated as CASSLVSGRGTTDTQYF.

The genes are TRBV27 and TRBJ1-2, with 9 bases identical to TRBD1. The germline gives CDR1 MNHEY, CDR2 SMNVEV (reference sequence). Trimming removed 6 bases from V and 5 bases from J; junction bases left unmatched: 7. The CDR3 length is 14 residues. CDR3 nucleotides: TGTGCCAGCAGGGCAATAGGGACAGGGTATGGCTACACCTTC. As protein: CASRAIGTGYGYTF.